These T cell receptor beta chains were read from a single sample in a study of vaccination and CD4 T cells after COVID-19. These receptors have no known antigen. TCRdb re-called the PCR reads with MiXCR, one entry per CDR3 protein. The sample includes 15,000 or so distinct CDR3 sequences, around 46% of them seen just once. The sequencing sample was made of CD4+ T cells from blood, cultured in vitro. The origin of the receptors is a human donor who had recovered from COVID-19. CDR3s include the opening cysteine and the closing phenylalanine or tryptophan. The D gene is left open where the match is weak. Expanded clones get a size class; other rows say once, few or many, or leave the size out.

j_gene,abundance,v_gene,d_gene,CDR3aa,CDR3nt
TRBJ2-2,few,TRBV7-9,-,CASSFGLTGELFF,TGTGCCAGCAGCTTTGGACTGACCGGGGAGCTGTTTTTT
TRBJ2-1,-,TRBV11-1,-,CAIPGQGGEQFF,TGTGCCATCCCGGGCCAAGGGGGTGAGCAGTTCTTC
TRBJ2-6,few,TRBV12-3/TRBV12-4,TRBD1,CASSLGGTGVSGANVLTF,TGTGCCAGCAGTTTAGGTGGGACAGGGGTCTCTGGGGCCAACGTCCTGACTTTC
TRBJ1-2,-,TRBV23-1,TRBD1,CASSQSTAGGNYGYTF,TGCGCCAGCAGTCAATCTACAGCAGGGGGTAACTATGGCTACACCTTC
TRBJ1-1,-,TRBV6-2/TRBV6-3,-,CASSKRAGTEAFF,TGTGCCAGCAGTAAACGGGCGGGGACTGAAGCTTTCTTT
TRBJ2-7,-,TRBV20-1,-,CSARDRSYEQYF,TGCAGTGCGAGGGACCGTTCCTACGAGCAGTACTTC
TRBJ2-3,-,TRBV27,-,CASSTQGGFYF,TGTGCCAGCAGTACACAGGGTGGTTTTTATTTT
TRBJ2-3,-,TRBV19,TRBD2,CASSSPGLAATDTQYF,TGTGCCAGTAGTTCGCCGGGACTAGCGGCCACAGATACGCAGTATTTT
TRBJ1-3,-,TRBV2,-,CASSEVSGNTIYF,TGTGCCAGCAGTGAAGTTAGCGGAAACACCATATATTTT
TRBJ1-3,-,TRBV28,-,CASSSTGRSGNTIYF,TGTGCCAGCAGTTCTACAGGGCGCTCTGGAAACACCATATATTTT
TRBJ2-5,-,TRBV29-1,TRBD2,CSILAGETQYF,TGCAGCATCTTAGCGGGAGAGACCCAGTACTTC
TRBJ1-6,few,TRBV28,-,CASSLRQLYNSPLHF,TGTGCCAGCAGTTTAAGGCAGCTCTATAATTCACCCCTCCACTTT
TRBJ1-6,-,TRBV19,-,CASRLGAGGNSPLHF,TGTGCCAGTAGGTTGGGCGCCGGTGGGAATTCACCCCTCCACTTT